These T cell receptor beta chains were read from a single sample in a study of monozygotic twins with inflammatory bowel disease. TCRdb re-called the 5' RACE reads, yielding one record per CDR3 amino acid sequence without DNA. This sample lists about 210,000 distinct CDR3 sequences; its ten largest clones have 1.5% to 2%. The source material was blood. The receptors originated from a human donor with ulcerative colitis or Crohn's disease, or a healthy co-twin of an affected twin (not recorded which). The CDR3 runs from the conserved cysteine through the conserved F or W. Fields, in order: V gene, J gene, CDR3 protein.

>TRBV6-1|TRBJ2-3
CASSPPPRLAGGLADTQYF
>TRBV7-6|TRBJ1-1
CASAPGTGWAFF
>TRBV5-4|TRBJ2-3
CASSLGLAGGYDTQYF
>TRBV10-3|TRBJ1-4
CAISESRGSGEKLFF
>TRBV18|TRBJ1-2
CASSPEQSTYGYTF
>TRBV5-1|TRBJ2-5
CASSALAEETQYF
>TRBV12-3/TRBV12-4|TRBJ1-2
CASSWGPYGYTF
>TRBV5-1|TRBJ1-4
CASSLISTPNEKLFF
>TRBV2|TRBJ1-6
CASSVGDPPDNSPLHF
>TRBV7-9|TRBJ2-1
CASSWEGEQFF